The 10 T cell receptor beta chains reported below all come from one sample, sequenced in a study of cytomegalovirus exposure and HLA in healthy donors. The PCR was carried out with 60 Vbeta primers and 13 Jbeta primers. The data were produced by immunoSEQ multiplex PCR, yet TCRdb's version contains in-frame clones alone and is incomplete. The data show roughly 130,000 clones, less than 80% seen once. The sample consisted of PBMCs. These receptors all come from a man aged 40-55 years in good health and CMV-seropositive.

The chain couples TRBV6-1 to TRBJ1-1; tentative D call: TRBD1 (6 bases). The V end was cut by 4 bases, the J end by 3 bases, with 21 bases between. Germline V gene data show CDR1 as MNHNS and CDR2 as SASEGT. CDR3 size: 17 residues. The DNA for the CDR3 is TGTGCCAGCAGTGGGGGACGGGGGGCGTCGGGGCACACTGAAGCTTTCTTT. Translated: CASSGGRGASGHTEAFF.

J is TRBJ1-1 and V is TRBV28; 8 bases line up with TRBD1. J was trimmed by 2 bases and V by 3 bases; bases with no gene match: 8. Germline CDR1 reads MDHEN; CDR2 reads SYDVKM. There are 16 residues in the CDR3. As DNA, the CDR3 is TGTGCCAGCAGTTTCATTGACAGGGGCTTTAACACTGAAGCTTTCTTT. Translated: CASSFIDRGFNTEAFF.

The chain carries TRBV7-9 and TRBJ1-1; 10 nucleotides agree with TRBD1. The CDR3 length is 18 residues. Per the germline V gene, CDR1 is SEHNR and CDR2 is FQNEAQ (reference sequence). The ends lost 0 bases at V and 1 base at J; junction bases unmatched: 8. The CDR3 nucleotides are TGTGCCAGCAGCTTAGCGGCGTCGGGACAGGGGAGGAACACTGAAGCTTTCTTT. Its translation: CASSLAASGQGRNTEAFF.

This clone was detected only once. V gene TRBV4-1 combines with J gene TRBJ1-2; TRBD1 matches at 9 bases. The J segment lost 4 bases and the V segment lost 4 bases, leaving 13 bases of the junction unmatched. Germline CDR1 and CDR2: MGHRA and YSYEKL. The CDR3 is made up of 17 amino acids. The CDR3 DNA follows: TGCGCCAGCAGCCCAAGAACCTCCGGGACAGGGAGCTATGGCTACACCTTC. Translating gives CASSPRTSGTGSYGYTF.

This chain joins TRBV6-1 and TRBJ2-7, with 7 bases lining up with TRBD1. V dropped 3 bases and J dropped 0; count of bases not matched to a gene: 14. In germline, CDR1 is MNHNS, CDR2 SASEGT. The CDR3 loop spans 18 amino acids. Here the CDR3 DNA reads TGTGCCAGCAGTGACGACCCTTACCGGACAGGAAGCTCCTACGAGCAGTACTTC. Translating it yields CASSDDPYRTGSSYEQYF.

The V call is TRBV27, the J call TRBJ2-2; 9 bases line up with TRBD1. Looked up from germline, CDR1 is MNHEY and CDR2 is SMNVEV (reference sequence). The CDR3 contains 14 residues. The V and J ends lost 7 bases and 5 bases, in that order; junction bases with no gene match: 5. The CDR3, as DNA: TGTGCCAGCATCGGACAGGGGTGGACCGGGGAGCTGTTTTTT. It yields the protein CASIGQGWTGELFF.

The V and J genes are TRBV5-4 and TRBJ2-6, with 9 nucleotides matching TRBD1. The germline gives CDR1 SGHNT, CDR2 YYREEE (reference sequence). J was trimmed by 9 bases and V by 4 bases; bases with no gene match: 11. The CDR3 sequence is 16 residues long. The DNA for the CDR3 is TGTGCCAGCAGCCCAGTCTCCGGGACAGGGATCAACGTCCTGACTTTC. As protein: CASSPVSGTGINVLTF.

The sample holds one count of this clone. The rearrangement uses TRBV28 and TRBJ2-1; possibly TRBD1 for D (6 bases). V lost 4 bases and J 3 bases, leaving 16 bases between the germline ends. Germline loops: CDR1 MDHEN, CDR2 SYDVKM. The CDR3 consists of 16 residues. This CDR3 is CASSSAGTPLYNEQFF. The CDR3 nucleotides read TGTGCCAGCAGTTCCGCCGGGACACCCCTCTACAATGAGCAGTTCTTC. Full variable domain (missing parts from reference TRBV28 and TRBJ2-1): DVKVTQSSRYLVKRTGEKVFLECVQDMDHENMFWYRQDPGLGLRLIYFSYDVKMKEKGDIPEGYSVSREKKERFSLILESASTNQTSMYLCASSSAGTPLYNEQFFGPGTRLTVL.

This clone was detected a few times. This chain joins TRBV19 and TRBJ2-5; the match to TRBD1 covers 8 bases. Unmatched junction bases numbered 17, after V lost 5 bases and J lost 9 bases. The CDR3 length is 16 residues. The germline gives CDR1 LNHDA, CDR2 SQIVND (reference sequence). This chain's CDR3 is CASSDRTGQGRLAQYF. The CDR3 DNA sequence: TGTGCCAGTAGTGACCGGACAGGGCAGGGCCGTTTGGCCCAGTACTTC. Combining the CDR3 with reference TRBV19 and TRBJ2-5 gives the whole variable domain DGGITQSPKYLFRKEGQNVTLSCEQNLNHDAMYWYRQDPGQGLRLIYYSQIVNDFQKGDIAEGYSVSREKKESFPLTVTSAQKNPTAFYLCASSDRTGQGRLAQYFGPGTRLLVL.

The chain couples TRBV5-1 to TRBJ2-1, with D perhaps TRBD2 (5 bases). The CDR3 covers 14 residues. Trimming took 0 bases from V and 9 from J, leaving 13 bases between them. Germline CDR1 reads SGHRS; CDR2 reads YFSETQ. The CDR3 is CASSLVASRSEQFF. Here the CDR3 DNA reads TGCGCCAGCAGCTTGGTGGCTAGCCGGAGTGAGCAGTTCTTC.